This T cell receptor (beta chain) comes out of a study of blood T cell repertoires in COVID-19. Study-level information: T cells, B-cell-depleted T cells, or PBMCs provided the cDNA or gDNA that served as material.

What the recovered Cohort 3 donors had was two negative PCRs, clearance, or symptom resolution. Here immunoSEQ multiplex PCR was the method, and the copy in TCRdb shows in-frame clones only, minus some. In the table there are approximately 490,000 clones, 75% to 90% of which are singletons. The receptor was derived from a woman aged 18-35 years who had recovered from COVID-19. Input material: PBMCs or T cells enriched from blood (not recorded which).

The CDR3 nucleotides read TGTGCCAGTACCCAATGGTCCTGGGGAGGGGCCATGAACACTGAAGCTTTCTTT. It codes for CASTQWSWGGAMNTEAFF. This chain uses TRBV3-1 (or the pseudogene TRBV3-2) with TRBJ1-1, with D possibly TRBD1 on 5 matching bases. Looked up from germline, CDR1 is LGHDT and CDR2 is YNNKEL (reference sequence). V lost 9 bases to trimming and J lost 0 bases, with 26 bases between them. The CDR3 consists of 18 residues.